The 29 T cell receptor beta chains presented below share a single source sample, sequenced in a study of blood T cell repertoires in COVID-19. TCRdb keeps only in-frame clones here, not all; method: immunoSEQ multiplex PCR. The sample shows a few hundred thousand clones, nearly 90% of them seen only once. Sequencing was performed on PBMCs or T cells enriched from blood (not recorded which). The source is a woman between 25 and 40 years old who had recovered from COVID-19.

V is TRBV5-1 and J is TRBJ1-1; D is perhaps TRBD1 (6 bases). CDR3 length: 15 residues. V lost 2 bases and J 1 base, leaving 12 bases between the germline ends. The germline V gene encodes CDR1 SGHRS and CDR2 YFSETQ. Written as DNA, the CDR3 is TGCGCCAGCAGCTTCGGTGGACAGACGAACACTGAAGCTTTCTTT. Protein sequence: CASSFGGQTNTEAFF.

This clone was observed a few times. This sequence joins TRBV6-5 and TRBJ1-4; no definite D call. In germline, CDR1 is MNHEY, CDR2 SVGAGI. Trimming left V 2 bases short and J 3 bases short, with 4 bases between. CDR3 size: 13 residues. In DNA, the CDR3 is TGTGCCAGCAGTTACGGAGCTAATGAAAAACTGTTTTTT. Its protein is CASSYGANEKLFF.

This sequence joins TRBV30 and TRBJ1-4; no clear D gene. V was cut by 3 bases and J by 8 bases, with 13 bases left in between. The CDR3 spans 13 residues. Germline CDR1 and CDR2: GTSNPN and SVGIG (reference sequence). The CDR3 nucleotides read TGTGCCTGGAGGGAAGTTCCAGGAGAAAAACTGTTTTTT. This sequence encodes CAWREVPGEKLFF.

V and J are TRBV5-1 and TRBJ1-4; D remains unclear. CDR3 length: 15 residues. V was cut by 1 base and J by 2 bases, with 9 bases left in between. Germline loops: CDR1 SGHRS, CDR2 YFSETQ. CDR3 DNA sequence: TGCGCCAGCAGCTTGATGGGTAGCACTAATGAAAAACTGTTTTTT. Encoded protein: CASSLMGSTNEKLFF.

This sequence joins TRBV5-4 and TRBJ1-6; perhaps TRBD1 as D (5 bases). V shed 2 bases and J shed 6 bases, with 12 bases lying between them. This CDR3 region has 15 residues. Germline V gene data show CDR1 as SGHNT and CDR2 as YYREEE (reference sequence). As DNA, the CDR3 is TGTGCCAGCAGCTTCGGGGGAGACCTTAATTCACCCCTCCACTTT. This codes for CASSFGGDLNSPLHF.

The V and J genes are TRBV7-9 and TRBJ1-1; 9 nucleotides line up with TRBD1. The CDR3 extends over 14 amino acids. Germline CDR1 SEHNR, CDR2 FQNEAQ (reference sequence). V shed 1 base and J 6 bases; nucleotides not matched to a gene: 3. Here the CDR3 DNA reads TGTGCCAGCAGCTTAGATACAGGGGGCTCTGAAGCTTTCTTT. Encoded protein: CASSLDTGGSEAFF. The full variable domain, its missing parts supplied by reference TRBV7-9 and TRBJ1-1, is DTGVSQNPRHKITKRGQNVTFRCDPISEHNRLYWYRQTLGQGPEFLTYFQNEAQLEKSRLLSDRFSAERPKGSFSTLEIQRTEQGDSAMYLCASSLDTGGSEAFFGQGTRLTVV.

V gene TRBV7-2 combines with J gene TRBJ1-3; 7 positions match TRBD1. After removal of 5 bases from V and 11 bases from J, the junction contained 12 bases not matched to a gene. This CDR3 has 14 residues. Germline lookup yields CDR1 SGHTA and CDR2 FQGNSA. The CDR3 DNA reads as TGTGCCAGCAGCCGTGACGTACAGGGGATCCCCATATATTTT. Its translation: CASSRDVQGIPIYF.

The rearrangement uses TRBV7-8 and TRBJ1-2; D unresolved. The CDR3 has 15 amino acids. Germline-derived CDR1 and CDR2 are SGHVS and FQNEAQ. Between the trimmed V and J ends, which lost 0 bases and 4 bases, there was a span of 12 bases. DNA of the CDR3: TGTGCCAGCAGCTTAGCCGGGCAGGCGGGCTATGGCTACACCTTC. Translating it yields CASSLAGQAGYGYTF.

CDR3 loop: CAWGTGGYEQYF. In DNA form, the CDR3 reads TGTGCCTGGGGCACAGGGGGGTACGAGCAGTACTTC. The rearrangement links TRBV30 to TRBJ2-7; 8 bases line up with TRBD1. The CDR3 has 12 amino acids. Looked up from germline, CDR1 is GTSNPN and CDR2 is SVGIG (reference sequence). J lost 4 bases, V lost 5 bases, and 4 bases had no gene match. The variable domain in full, with the rest retrieved from reference TRBV30 and TRBJ2-7, is SQTIHQWPATLVQPVGSPLSLECTVEGTSNPNLYWYRQAAGRGLQLLFYSVGIGQISSEVPQNLSASRPQDRQFILSSKKLLLSDSGFYLCAWGTGGYEQYFGPGTRLTVT.

CDR3 nucleotide sequence: TGCAGTGCCAAAGGACAGGGGGAAGCTTTCTTT. Translating it yields CSAKGQGEAFF. This sequence joins TRBV20-1 and TRBJ1-1, with 9 bases identical to TRBD1. V was pared by 6 bases and J by 8 bases, with 4 bases of the junction left unmatched. Germline V gives CDR1 DFQATT, CDR2 SNEGSKA (reference sequence). CDR3 size: 11 residues.

This chain uses TRBV2 with TRBJ1-2; unclear D gene. CDR1 and CDR2 from the germline V gene are SNHLY and FYNNEI. V dropped 7 bases and J dropped 1 base, with 10 bases sitting between them. The CDR3 sequence is 13 residues long. The DNA of the CDR3 is TGTGCCAGCAAGGAGGGTCTTAACTATGGCTACACCTTC. Translated: CASKEGLNYGYTF.

The rearrangement links TRBV19 to TRBJ2-7, with TRBD2 matching 10 bases. This CDR3 comprises 15 residues. The junction had 6 bases not matched to a gene; V was cut back by 3 bases and J by 4 bases. Looked up from germline, CDR1 is LNHDA and CDR2 is SQIVND (reference sequence). CDR3 region: CASSIWTSGAYEQYF. The CDR3 bases are TGTGCCAGTAGTATTTGGACTAGCGGAGCTTACGAGCAGTACTTC.

This clone was counted between two and nine times. The chain joins TRBV29-1 to TRBJ1-2; 8 nucleotides line up with TRBD1. Looked up from germline, CDR1 is SQVTM and CDR2 is ANQGSEA. V gave up 3 bases and J gave up 5 bases; unmatched junction bases: 8. The CDR3 spans 14 residues. In DNA form, the CDR3 reads TGCAGCGTTGATCGGGACAGGTTGGGGTATGGCTACACCTTC. Its protein product is CSVDRDRLGYGYTF.

This clone came up once. V gene TRBV7-9 combines with J gene TRBJ1-1, with a weak D call TRBD1 (5 bases). This CDR3 comprises 19 residues. Trimming left V 1 base short and J 5 bases short, with 26 bases between. Per the germline V gene, CDR1 is SEHNR and CDR2 is FQNEAQ (reference sequence). The CDR3 bases are TGTGCCAGCAGCTTAGGCTTAGGCCTCTCCCGGGGGGGAGGTACTGAAGCTTTCTTT. Its protein product is CASSLGLGLSRGGGTEAFF.

There are a few counts of this clone. The chain combines TRBV5-8 with TRBJ2-2; D perhaps matches TRBD1 (5 bases). V was clipped by 2 bases and J by 5 bases, with 13 bases between them. Looked up from germline, CDR1 is SGHTS and CDR2 is YDEGEE. This CDR3 contains 15 residues. The CDR3 DNA reads TGTGCCAGCAGCTTTATAGCAGGGCGTACCGGGGAGCTGTTTTTT. It encodes CASSFIAGRTGELFF.

This chain uses TRBV7-3 with TRBJ2-3; TRBD2 is a possible D gene (5 bases). This CDR3 spans 15 amino acids. Between the trimmed V and J ends, which lost 2 bases and 2 bases, there was a span of 11 bases. Germline V gene sequence: CDR1 SGHTA, CDR2 FQGTGA. The CDR3 DNA reads TGTGCCAGCAGCTTAGGCGGGTCGCCCACAGATACGCAGTATTTT. It encodes CASSLGGSPTDTQYF.

J is TRBJ2-7 and V is TRBV5-1; 13 nucleotides align to TRBD2. Germline CDR1 SGHRS, CDR2 YFSETQ. V trimming: 4 bases; J trimming: 5 bases; junction bases outside the gene matches: 3. CDR3 size: 14 residues. Here the CDR3 reads CASSTSGGVHEQYF. CDR3 nucleotides: TGCGCCAGCAGCACTAGCGGGGGGGTCCACGAGCAGTACTTC. The whole variable domain, filled in from reference TRBV5-1 and TRBJ2-7, reads KAGVTQTPRYLIKTRGQQVTLSCSPISGHRSVSWYQQTPGQGLQFLFEYFSETQRNKGNFPGRFSGRQFSNSRSEMNVSTLELGDSALYLCASSTSGGVHEQYFGPGTRLTVT.

The V and J genes are TRBV9 and TRBJ1-4; TRBD1 agrees at 7 bases. Germline-derived CDR1 and CDR2 are SGDLS and YYNGEE. The CDR3 length is 15 residues. V lost 3 bases to trimming and J lost 1 base; unmatched junction nucleotides: 3. CDR3 region: CASSGRGRTNEKLFF. The CDR3 DNA reads as TGTGCCAGCAGCGGAAGGGGGCGAACTAATGAAAAACTGTTTTTT.

This clone has only a few counts. The V gene is TRBV6-5, the J gene TRBJ2-3; no clear D. Germline V lookup: CDR1 MNHEY, CDR2 SVGAGI. This CDR3 is built from 14 residues. Trimming pared 6 bases from V and 0 bases from J, leaving 10 bases between. CDR3 bases: TGTGCCAGCAGGTTTCAGGCTAGCACAGATACGCAGTATTTT. This sequence encodes CASRFQASTDTQYF.

Written as DNA, the CDR3 is TGCAGTGCTAGTTCCGCGCCTACAGGGTCGGCTGAAGCTTTCTTT. Translating it yields CSASSAPTGSAEAFF. The rearrangement links TRBV20-1 to TRBJ1-1; D is possibly TRBD1 (6 bases). The germline gives CDR1 DFQATT, CDR2 SNEGSKA (reference sequence). This CDR3 has 15 amino acids. Trimming took off 3 bases at V and 6 bases at J, with 20 bases between the two ends.

The rearrangement uses TRBV13 and TRBJ1-1; perhaps TRBD1 as D (5 bases). The CDR3 length is 13 residues. In germline, CDR1 is PRHDT, CDR2 FYEKMQ (reference sequence). Trimming shortened V by 5 bases and J by 3 bases, and 10 bases separated the two germline ends. Here the CDR3 DNA reads TGTGCCAGCAGCGAGCCGGGGGACACTGAAGCTTTCTTT. Its translation: CASSEPGDTEAFF.

The genes are TRBV13 and TRBJ1-1, with unresolved D. The germline V gene has CDR1 PRHDT and CDR2 FYEKMQ (reference sequence). The CDR3 is 14 residues long. V shed 5 bases and J shed 3 bases, with 13 bases lying between them. CDR3 nucleotides: TGTGCCAGCAGCCAACCCCCGGTGGACACTGAAGCTTTCTTT. The encoded protein is CASSQPPVDTEAFF. Drawing the rest from reference TRBV13 and TRBJ1-1, the complete variable domain is AAGVIQSPRHLIKEKRETATLKCYPIPRHDTVYWYQQGPGQDPQFLISFYEKMQSDKGSIPDRFSAQQFSDYHSELNMSSLELGDSALYFCASSQPPVDTEAFFGQGTRLTVV.

V and J are TRBV10-3 and TRBJ1-1, with a tentative D call TRBD1 (5 bases). Germline CDR1 and CDR2: ENHRY and SYGVKD. The CDR3 has 14 amino acids. The V end lost 6 bases, the J end lost 4 bases, and 15 bases lay between the germline ends. CDR3 in amino acids: CAISEQGKGTEAFF. CDR3 coding DNA: TGTGCCATCAGCGAGCAGGGTAAAGGCACTGAAGCTTTCTTT.

The V call is TRBV19, the J call TRBJ1-2, with TRBD1 identical over 9 bases. CDR3 length: 15 residues. The germline gives CDR1 LNHDA, CDR2 SQIVND (reference sequence). V was pared by 5 bases and J by 4 bases, with 8 bases of the junction left unmatched. The CDR3 nucleotides are TGTGCCAGTAGTGTTGACAGGGGGTCCGGCTATGGCTACACCTTC. Its translation is CASSVDRGSGYGYTF.

This chain uses TRBV19 with TRBJ1-2, with 9 bases fitting TRBD1. V shed 6 bases and J 3 bases; nucleotides not matched to a gene: 8. Germline values: CDR1 LNHDA, CDR2 SQIVND (reference sequence). The CDR3 is 15 residues long. The CDR3 region has the DNA TGTGCCAGTAGGACGACAGGGGGGAGGCACTATGGCTACACCTTC. It specifies CASRTTGGRHYGYTF.

The genes are TRBV7-9 and TRBJ1-2; possible D gene TRBD1, 5 bases. The V and J ends lost 5 bases and 7 bases respectively, with 11 bases between them. This CDR3 region has 12 residues. The germline V gene encodes CDR1 SEHNR and CDR2 FQNEAQ (reference sequence). The CDR3 sequence: CASSQGDSGYTF. In DNA, the CDR3 is TGTGCCAGCAGCCAGGGTGATTCTGGCTACACCTTC.

Points on this clone: Other nucleotide sequences from this sample produce the same CDR3. The V gene is TRBV27, the J gene TRBJ2-5; D ambiguous. Germline V gene sequence: CDR1 MNHEY, CDR2 SMNVEV (reference sequence). This CDR3 has 13 amino acids. V dropped 3 bases and J dropped 2 bases, with 7 bases sitting between them. In nucleotides, the CDR3 is TGTGCCAGCAGTTTGCACTCTCAAGAGACCCAGTACTTC. It translates to CASSLHSQETQYF.

The V gene is TRBV30, the J gene TRBJ2-7; tentatively, D is TRBD1 (5 bases). The CDR3 totals 15 residues. CDR1 is GTSNPN, CDR2 SVGIG, per germline (reference sequence). Trimming took off 5 bases at V and 0 bases at J, with 17 bases between the two ends. In nucleotides, the CDR3 is TGTGCCTGGCACAGACAGCTAATTAGCTCCTACGAGCAGTACTTC. It specifies CAWHRQLISSYEQYF.

The gene calls are TRBV11-2 and TRBJ2-3; 8 bases agree with TRBD1. After removal of 4 bases from V and 2 bases from J, the junction contained 8 bases not matched to a gene. CDR1 and CDR2 (germline): SGHAT, FQNNGV. The CDR3 is 16 residues long. CDR3 residues: CASSSTPGQDTDTQYF. The CDR3 DNA reads TGTGCCAGCAGCTCCACGCCGGGACAGGACACAGATACGCAGTATTTT.